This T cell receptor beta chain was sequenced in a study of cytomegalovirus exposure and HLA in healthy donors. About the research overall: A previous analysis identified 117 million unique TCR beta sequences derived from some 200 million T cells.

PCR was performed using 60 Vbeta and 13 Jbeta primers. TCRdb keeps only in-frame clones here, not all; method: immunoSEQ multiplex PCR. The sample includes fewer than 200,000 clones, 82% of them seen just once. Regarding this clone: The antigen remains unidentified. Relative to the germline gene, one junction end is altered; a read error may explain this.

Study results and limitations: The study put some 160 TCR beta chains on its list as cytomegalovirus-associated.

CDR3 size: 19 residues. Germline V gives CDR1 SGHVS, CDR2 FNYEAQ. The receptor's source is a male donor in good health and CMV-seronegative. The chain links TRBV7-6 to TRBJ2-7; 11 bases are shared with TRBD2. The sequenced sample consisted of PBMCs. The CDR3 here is CASSSSMSSGGTYPYEQCF. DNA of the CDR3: TGTGCCAGCAGTTCTTCTATGTCTAGCGGGGGGACCTACCCCTACGAGCAGTGCTTC.